The 14 T cell receptor beta chains below come from one sample, sequenced in a study of T-cell reconstitution after alpha-beta-depleted transplantation in children. For TCRbeta, the library was prepared with unique molecular identifiers. MiXCR, run by TCRdb on the PCR reads, gives a single entry per CDR3 protein. Of approximately 350,000 distinct CDR3 sequences listed, about 9.4% are singletons. The starting material was PBMCs from the stem cell graft donor, obtained from the stem cell graft. The receptors derive from a human donor who donated a stem cell graft to a child with acute lymphoblastic leukemia.

The chain carries TRBV27 and TRBJ2-1; 13 bases line up with TRBD2. The CDR3 is 18 residues long. V lost 5 bases to trimming and J lost 9 bases; unmatched junction nucleotides: 16. Germline V gene sequence: CDR1 MNHEY, CDR2 SMNVEV (reference sequence). CDR3 in amino acids: CASSTNGLAGVLRGEQFF. Written as DNA, the CDR3 is TGTGCCAGCAGTACCAACGGACTAGCGGGAGTTCTCCGAGGTGAGCAGTTCTTC.

This clonotype was counted at least ten times. The CDR3 here is CASSRIGGNTEAFF. The CDR3 coding sequence is TGTGCCAGCAGCCGTATCGGAGGGAACACTGAAGCTTTCTTT. The chain joins TRBV27 to TRBJ1-1; D is unclear. V lost 6 bases to trimming and J lost 1 base, with 12 bases between them. The CDR3 contains 14 residues. CDR1 MNHEY and CDR2 SMNVEV come from the germline V gene (reference sequence).

This chain connects TRBV12-3 or TRBV12-4 to TRBJ2-7, with TRBD2 as a possible D gene (5 bases). The CDR3 runs to 15 residues. Deletions cut 6 bases from V and 4 bases from J, with 19 bases between. CDR3 residues: CASRFGPGTSYEQYF. The CDR3 DNA follows: TGTGCCAGCAGATTCGGCCCGGGAACCTCTTACGAGCAGTACTTC.

The table lists this clonotype with a few counts. The chain has TRBV12-3 or TRBV12-4 and TRBJ2-7, with 13 bases matching TRBD2. The CDR3 spans 16 residues. V lost 8 bases to trimming and J lost 3 bases; unmatched junction nucleotides: 10. The CDR3 spells CASGVLAGGPDYEQYF. DNA of the CDR3: TGTGCCAGCGGAGTACTAGCGGGAGGGCCAGACTACGAGCAGTACTTC.

This clonotype turned up a few times. The chain joins TRBV12-3 or TRBV12-4 to TRBJ1-5; the D is unclear. This CDR3 region has 14 residues. Trimming removed 0 bases at V and 1 base at J, with 4 bases between. CDR3 region: CASSLAYSNQPQHF. DNA for the CDR3: TGTGCCAGCAGTTTAGCCTACAGCAATCAGCCCCAGCATTTT.

This clonotype came up many times. The chain has TRBV7-2 and TRBJ2-1; no clear D. Germline values: CDR1 SGHTA, CDR2 FQGNSA. This CDR3 has 13 residues. V lost 0 bases, J lost 4 bases, and 4 bases lay in between. The CDR3 is CASSLAAYNEQFF. The CDR3 bases are TGTGCCAGCAGCTTAGCGGCGTACAATGAGCAGTTCTTC.

V gene TRBV28 combines with J gene TRBJ2-1, with TRBD2 matching 13 bases. The junction had 10 bases not matched to a gene; V was cut back by 8 bases and J by 12 bases. The CDR3 consists of 14 residues. Germline V gene data show CDR1 as MDHEN and CDR2 as SYDVKM. The CDR3 reads CASGGVGLAGRQFF. The CDR3 bases are TGTGCCAGCGGGGGGGTGGGACTAGCGGGACGGCAGTTCTTC.

This clonotype has only a few counts. The gene calls are TRBV7-2 and TRBJ2-3; unclear D gene. Between the trimmed V and J ends, which lost 4 bases and 4 bases, there was a span of 12 bases. This CDR3 spans 14 amino acids. Germline CDR1 and CDR2: SGHTA and FQGNSA. The CDR3 region is CASSSPPRADTQYF. The CDR3 coding sequence is TGTGCCAGCAGCTCCCCACCCCGCGCAGATACGCAGTATTTT.

The chain joins TRBV3-1 to TRBJ2-5; no firm D call. Germline V lookup: CDR1 LGHDT, CDR2 YNNKEL (reference sequence). The V end was cut by 2 bases, the J end by 1 base, with 11 bases between. The CDR3 extends over 15 amino acids. CDR3 amino acids: CASSQSPTTQETQYF. The CDR3 DNA reads TGTGCCAGCAGCCAATCCCCGACGACCCAAGAGACCCAGTACTTC.

This clonotype was counted many times. The rearrangement links TRBV4-1 to TRBJ1-1; 9 bases match TRBD1. The CDR3 spans 15 residues. The V and J ends lost 1 base and 7 bases, in that order; junction bases with no gene match: 7. CDR1 and CDR2 (germline): MGHRA, YSYEKL. In DNA form, the CDR3 reads TGCGCCAGCAGCCAAGTGGGACAGGGAAGGAATGAAGCTTTCTTT. As protein: CASSQVGQGRNEAFF.

Only a few counts were recorded for this clonotype. The chain uses TRBV6-5 and TRBJ1-5; TRBD1 might be the D (6 bases). The CDR3 has 14 residues. Germline CDR1 and CDR2: MNHEY and SVGAGI. V shed 5 bases and J shed 3 bases, with 11 bases lying between them. The CDR3: CASSRGGSNQPQHF. CDR3 DNA sequence: TGTGCCAGCAGTAGGGGGGGGTCCAATCAGCCCCAGCATTTT.

This clonotype was seen a handful of times. V gene TRBV4-2 combines with J gene TRBJ1-5; possibly TRBD1 for D (5 bases). This CDR3 is built from 17 residues. Per germline, CDR1 LGHNA and CDR2 YNFKEQ. V was shortened by 2 bases and J by 3 bases, with 17 bases between the two germline ends. In nucleotides, the CDR3 is TGTGCCAGCAGCCAAAGGGGTGGTAGGGATGCCAATCAGCCCCAGCATTTT. It translates to CASSQRGGRDANQPQHF.

This clonotype was counted between two and nine times. The gene calls are TRBV18 and TRBJ2-3; D remains ambiguous. This CDR3 is 20 amino acids long. Trimming shortened V by 0 bases and J by 3 bases, and 25 bases separated the two germline ends. Germline V gene data show CDR1 as KGHSH and CDR2 as LQKENI. The CDR3 loop is CASSPPVGTVGSSLTDTQYF. As DNA, the CDR3 is TGTGCCAGCTCACCACCGGTTGGCACGGTGGGGTCGTCCTTGACAGATACGCAGTATTTT.

This clonotype was detected a few times. The J gene is TRBJ2-5, the V gene TRBV4-1; tentatively, D is TRBD2 (5 bases). The CDR3 sequence is 14 residues long. The germline CDR1 and CDR2 sequences are MGHRA and YSYEKL. Trimming shortened V by 4 bases and J by 4 bases, and 13 bases separated the two germline ends. As DNA, the CDR3 is TGCGCCAGCAGCCGACCTGGGAGCGGAGAGACCCAGTACTTC. Its translation is CASSRPGSGETQYF.